This T cell receptor (beta chain) is from a study of T cells in Graves' hyperthyroidism and ophthalmopathy. There were TCR beta CDR3 regions amplified from RNA transcripts. In the first-round RT-PCR of the TCR CDR3, the HTBI primer set was used. TCRdb ran MiXCR on the multiplex PCR reads and lists one entry per CDR3 protein. This repertoire shows roughly 570,000 distinct CDR3 sequences, 15% to 19% found once; its top ten account for under 8%. Germline V CDR1 and CDR2: SQVTM, ANQGSEA. There are 13 residues in the CDR3. J lost 6 bases, V lost 7 bases, and 7 bases had no gene match. About this clonotype itself: Its antigen is unidentified.

Study-level findings and limits: A model using 13 V-J features told ophthalmopathy apart from stable hyperthyroidism. Blood also carried most thyroid clonotypes expanded above 0.001.

Researchers defined stable Graves' hyperthyroidism as no ophthalmopathy progression within 18 months. For the diagnoses, clinical symptoms, serum thyroxine and TRAb, thyroid ultrasound and orbital computed tomography were used. The chain recombines TRBV29-1 with TRBJ2-7, with 12 bases lining up with TRBD2. This TCR was sampled from a woman between 25 and 40 years old with Graves' hyperthyroidism. Sequencing was performed on blood. The CDR3 sequence is CSGMTSGSGEQYF. The CDR3 DNA sequence: TGCAGCGGTATGACTAGCGGGAGCGGCGAGCAGTACTTC.